The sequence of this T cell receptor (beta chain) was determined in a study of pediatric ulcerative colitis (dated 2019 in TCRdb). Notes on the research overall: Among the ulcerative colitis patients, about seven had pancolitis and two had left-sided colitis, and histology in every patient was consistent with ulcerative colitis. From roughly 10 newly diagnosed, treatment-naive pediatric ulcerative colitis patients and four non-IBD control children, paired blood and rectal samples were collected. By Pediatric Ulcerative Colitis Activity Index, a couple of patients had mild disease, several had moderate disease and three had acute severe colitis.

Rearranged CDR3 beta regions were amplified from genomic DNA with multiplex V and J primers using the immunoSEQ TRB Survey service. To keep depth equal across samples, survey-level sequencing depth of up to 500,000 reads per sample was applied. The libraries were purified, combined into pools and sequenced with Illumina technology. The paper's processing steps were these. Productive clonality, sample overlap, pairwise scatters, CDR3 beta length, V/D/J gene usage and productiveness were all assessed with the immunoSEQ online tools. Alongside Shannon and Simpson indices, calculated diversity was computed as the number of unique rearrangements divided by total templates, multiplied by 100. Principal component analysis used the R prcomp function and ggbiplot package on Z-score normalized data. Morisita's index was used to quantify the clonal overlap between blood and rectum within each subject. TCRdb retrieved this table from immuneACCESS and kept in-frame rearrangements only. Not all clones are present; in checked studies, unresolved V genes account for under half, and no reason is known for the remainder. V and J calls and clone size are as listed in that table; D and trimming were resolved from the DNA. The sample table holds 30,000 to 35,000 clones, of which 81% were seen once. Over 0.95% of the sample is held by the ten biggest clonotypes.

Remarks on this clone: Its binding antigen is unknown. Within one base of it there is no much larger clone, and no base qualities were kept.

The trim is 6 bases for V and 0 bases for J, with a gap of 18 bases between the germline ends. The CDR3 holds 16 amino acids from the cysteine to the phenylalanine. The only DNA kept is the CDR3, 48 bases in frame from the first base. CDR1 and CDR2, per the germline V gene, are SGHDT and YYEEEE. Results and caveats for the whole study, not just this receptor: Autologous blood-rectal clonal overlap was significantly higher in ulcerative colitis patients than in controls, suggesting increased T cell trafficking to inflamed tissue. Only a few individuals were included in the healthy control group, which was small. A couple of rectal CDR3 clonotypes were found in every ulcerative colitis patient but in no control. A couple of patients' blood samples yielded substantially fewer templates for technical reasons and were excluded from blood-rectal overlap analysis. Blood-derived T cells may have been included in the rectal pinch biopsies, particularly in patients with overt colitis. Features of the rectal repertoire distinguished controls, mild-moderate colitis patients and acute severe colitis patients, and in acute severe colitis rectal diversity was lower because of clonal expansions. Because repertoires came from total lymphocyte DNA, patterns in rare subsets such as regulatory T cells may not be reflected.

During colonoscopy, one to two rectal pinch biopsies were obtained for research purposes. No immunosuppressive medication had been given to the ulcerative colitis patients before the diagnostic colonoscopy. Rectal biopsies were digested with proteinase K before DNA isolation. The Wizard kit (Promega) was used to extract genomic DNA from the blood and intestinal samples. This receptor chain uses TRBV5-6 and TRBJ1-1; TRBD1 could be the D gene, as 5 bases match. Sequenced input: gut tissue. This sequence was found in a boy aged 10-17 years with mild ulcerative colitis. The nucleotide sequence is given as TGTGCCAGCACCTCCGGCCGGGGCCTCATGAACACTGAAGCTTTCTTT. Its coded protein is CASTSGRGLMNTEAFF. With the portions outside the CDR3 filled from the reference TRBV5-6 and TRBJ1-1 genes, the complete variable region becomes DAGVTQSPTHLIKTRGQQVTLRCSPKSGHDTVSWYQQALGQGPQFIFQYYEEEERQRGNFPDRFSGHQFPNYSSELNVNALLLGDSALYLCASTSGRGLMNTEAFFGQGTRLTVV.